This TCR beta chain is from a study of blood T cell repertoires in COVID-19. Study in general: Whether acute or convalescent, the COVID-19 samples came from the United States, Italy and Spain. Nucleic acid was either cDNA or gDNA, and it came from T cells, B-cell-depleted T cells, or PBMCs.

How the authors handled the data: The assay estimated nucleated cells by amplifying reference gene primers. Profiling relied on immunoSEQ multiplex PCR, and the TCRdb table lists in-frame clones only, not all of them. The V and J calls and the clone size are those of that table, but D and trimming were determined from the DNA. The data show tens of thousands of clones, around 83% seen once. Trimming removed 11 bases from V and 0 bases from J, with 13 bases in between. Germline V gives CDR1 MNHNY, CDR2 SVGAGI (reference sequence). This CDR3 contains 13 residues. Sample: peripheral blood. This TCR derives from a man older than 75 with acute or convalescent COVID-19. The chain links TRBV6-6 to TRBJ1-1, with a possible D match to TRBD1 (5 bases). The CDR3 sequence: CASAAGMNTEAFF. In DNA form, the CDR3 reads TGTGCCTCTGCAGCAGGGATGAACACTGAAGCTTTCTTT.